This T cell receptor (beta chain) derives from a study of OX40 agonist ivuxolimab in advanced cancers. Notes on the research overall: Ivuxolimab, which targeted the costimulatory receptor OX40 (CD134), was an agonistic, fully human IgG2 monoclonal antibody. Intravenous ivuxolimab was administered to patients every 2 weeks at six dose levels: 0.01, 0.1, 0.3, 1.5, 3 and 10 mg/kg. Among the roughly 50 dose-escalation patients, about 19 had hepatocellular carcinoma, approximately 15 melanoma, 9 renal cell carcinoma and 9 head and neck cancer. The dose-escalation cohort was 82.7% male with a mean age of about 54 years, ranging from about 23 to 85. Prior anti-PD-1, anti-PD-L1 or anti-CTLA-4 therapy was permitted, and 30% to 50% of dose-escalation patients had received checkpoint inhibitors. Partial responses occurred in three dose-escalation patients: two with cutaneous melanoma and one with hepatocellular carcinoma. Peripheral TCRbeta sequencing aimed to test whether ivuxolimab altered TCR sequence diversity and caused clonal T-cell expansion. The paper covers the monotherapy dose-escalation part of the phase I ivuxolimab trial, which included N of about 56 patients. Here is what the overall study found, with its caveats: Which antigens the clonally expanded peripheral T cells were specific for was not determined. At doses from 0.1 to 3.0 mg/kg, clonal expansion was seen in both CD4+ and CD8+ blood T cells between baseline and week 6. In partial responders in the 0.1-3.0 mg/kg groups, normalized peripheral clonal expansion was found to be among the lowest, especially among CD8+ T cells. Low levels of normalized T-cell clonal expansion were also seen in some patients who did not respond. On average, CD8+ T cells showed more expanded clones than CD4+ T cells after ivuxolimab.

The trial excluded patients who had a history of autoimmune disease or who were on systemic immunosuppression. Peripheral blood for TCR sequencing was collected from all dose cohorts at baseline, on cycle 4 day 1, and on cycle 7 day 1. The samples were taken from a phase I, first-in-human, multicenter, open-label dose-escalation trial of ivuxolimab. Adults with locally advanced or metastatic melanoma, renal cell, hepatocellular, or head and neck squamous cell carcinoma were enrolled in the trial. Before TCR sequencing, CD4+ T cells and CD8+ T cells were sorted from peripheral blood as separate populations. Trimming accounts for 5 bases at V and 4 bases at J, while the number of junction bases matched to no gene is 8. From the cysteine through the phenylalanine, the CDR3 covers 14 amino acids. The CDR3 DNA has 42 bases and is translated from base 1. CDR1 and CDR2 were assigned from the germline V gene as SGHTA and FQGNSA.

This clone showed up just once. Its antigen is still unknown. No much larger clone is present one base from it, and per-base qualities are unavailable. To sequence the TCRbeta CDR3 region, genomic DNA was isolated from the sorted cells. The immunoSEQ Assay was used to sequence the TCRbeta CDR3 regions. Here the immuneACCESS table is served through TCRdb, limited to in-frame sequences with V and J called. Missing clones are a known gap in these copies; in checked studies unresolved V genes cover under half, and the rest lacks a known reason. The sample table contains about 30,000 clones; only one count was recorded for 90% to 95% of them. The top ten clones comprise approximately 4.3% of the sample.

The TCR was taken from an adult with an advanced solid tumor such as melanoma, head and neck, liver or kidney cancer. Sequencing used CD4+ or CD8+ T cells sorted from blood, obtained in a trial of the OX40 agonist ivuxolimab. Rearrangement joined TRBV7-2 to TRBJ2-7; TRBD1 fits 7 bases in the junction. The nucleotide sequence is TGTGCCAGCAGCCCTATACAGGGGCCGTACGAGCAGTACTTC. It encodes CASSPIQGPYEQYF.